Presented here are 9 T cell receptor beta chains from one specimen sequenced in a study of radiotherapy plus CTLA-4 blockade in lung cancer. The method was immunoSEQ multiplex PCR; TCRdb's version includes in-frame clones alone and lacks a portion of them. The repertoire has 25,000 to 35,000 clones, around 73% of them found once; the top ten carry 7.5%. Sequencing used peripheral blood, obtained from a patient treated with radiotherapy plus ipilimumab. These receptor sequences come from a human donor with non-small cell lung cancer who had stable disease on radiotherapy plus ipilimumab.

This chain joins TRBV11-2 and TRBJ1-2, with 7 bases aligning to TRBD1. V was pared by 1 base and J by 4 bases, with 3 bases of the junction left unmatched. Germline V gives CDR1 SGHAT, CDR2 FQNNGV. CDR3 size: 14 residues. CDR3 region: CASSLGTGPYGYTF. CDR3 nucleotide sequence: TGTGCCAGCAGCTTAGGGACAGGCCCCTATGGCTACACCTTC. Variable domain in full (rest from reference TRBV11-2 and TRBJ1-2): EAGVAQSPRYKIIEKRQSVAFWCNPISGHATLYWYQQILGQGPKLLIQFQNNGVVDDSQLPKDRFSAERLKGVDSTLKIQPAKLEDSAVYLCASSLGTGPYGYTFGSGTRLTVV.

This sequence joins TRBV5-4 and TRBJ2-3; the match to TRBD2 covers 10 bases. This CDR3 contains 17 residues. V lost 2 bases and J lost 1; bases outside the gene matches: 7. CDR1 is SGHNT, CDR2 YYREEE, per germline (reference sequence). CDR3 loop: CASSLWLAGARTDTQYF. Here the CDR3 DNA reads TGTGCCAGCAGCTTATGGCTAGCGGGGGCCCGCACAGATACGCAGTATTTT.

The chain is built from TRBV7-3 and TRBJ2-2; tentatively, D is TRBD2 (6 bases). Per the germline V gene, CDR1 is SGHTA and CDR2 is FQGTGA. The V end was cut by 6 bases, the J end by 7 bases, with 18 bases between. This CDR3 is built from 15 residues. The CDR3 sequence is CASSLLRGGVGELFF. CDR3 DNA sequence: TGTGCCAGCAGTCTGCTAAGGGGAGGCGTCGGGGAGCTGTTTTTT. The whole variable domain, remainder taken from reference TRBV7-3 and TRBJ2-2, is GAGVSQTPSNKVTEKGKYVELRCDPISGHTALYWYRQSLGQGPEFLIYFQGTGAADDSGLPNDRFFAVRPEGSVSTLKIQRTERGDSAVYLCASSLLRGGVGELFFGEGSRLTVL.

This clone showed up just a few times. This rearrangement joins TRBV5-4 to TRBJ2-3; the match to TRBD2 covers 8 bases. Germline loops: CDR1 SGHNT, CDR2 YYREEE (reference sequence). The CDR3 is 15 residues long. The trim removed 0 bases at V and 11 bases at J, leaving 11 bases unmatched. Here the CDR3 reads CASSLVGGGILGQYF. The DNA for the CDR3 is TGTGCCAGCAGCTTGGTCGGCGGGGGGATTCTTGGGCAGTATTTT. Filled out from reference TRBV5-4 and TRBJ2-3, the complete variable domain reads ETGVTQSPTHLIKTRGQQVTLRCSSQSGHNTVSWYQQALGQGPQFIFQYYREEENGRGNFPPRFSGLQFPNYSSELNVNALELDDSALYLCASSLVGGGILGQYFGPGTRLTVL.

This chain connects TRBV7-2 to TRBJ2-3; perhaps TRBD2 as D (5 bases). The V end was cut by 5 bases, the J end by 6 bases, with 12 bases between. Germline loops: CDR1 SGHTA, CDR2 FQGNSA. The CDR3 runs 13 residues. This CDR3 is CASSPSRGDTQYF. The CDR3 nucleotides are TGTGCCAGCAGCCCGTCACGAGGGGATACGCAGTATTTT.

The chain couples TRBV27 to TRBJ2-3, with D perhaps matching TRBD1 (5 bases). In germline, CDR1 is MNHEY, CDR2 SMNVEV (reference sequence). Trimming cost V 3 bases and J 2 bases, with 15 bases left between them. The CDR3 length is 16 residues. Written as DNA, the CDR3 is TGTGCCAGCAGTTTGGTTTCTGGACATACCACAGATACGCAGTATTTT. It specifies CASSLVSGHTTDTQYF.

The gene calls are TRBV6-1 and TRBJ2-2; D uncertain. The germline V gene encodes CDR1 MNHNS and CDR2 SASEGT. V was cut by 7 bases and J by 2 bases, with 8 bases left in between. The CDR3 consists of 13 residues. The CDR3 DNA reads TGTGCCAGCACGACGGATAACACCGGGGAGCTGTTTTTT. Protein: CASTTDNTGELFF.

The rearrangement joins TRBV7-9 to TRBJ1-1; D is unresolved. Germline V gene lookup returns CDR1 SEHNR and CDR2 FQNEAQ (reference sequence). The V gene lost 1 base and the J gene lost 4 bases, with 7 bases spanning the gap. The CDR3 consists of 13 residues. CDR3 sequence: CASSLDQATEAFF. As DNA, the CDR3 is TGTGCCAGCAGCTTAGATCAAGCCACTGAAGCTTTCTTT. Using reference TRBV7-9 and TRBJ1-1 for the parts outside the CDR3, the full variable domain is DTGVSQNPRHKITKRGQNVTFRCDPISEHNRLYWYRQTLGQGPEFLTYFQNEAQLEKSRLLSDRFSAERPKGSFSTLEIQRTEQGDSAMYLCASSLDQATEAFFGQGTRLTVV.

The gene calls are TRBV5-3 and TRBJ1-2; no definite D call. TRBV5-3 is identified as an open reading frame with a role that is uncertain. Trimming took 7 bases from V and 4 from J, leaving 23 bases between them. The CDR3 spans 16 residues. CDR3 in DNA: TGTGCCAGATATATAATAGTGGTGAGAAAGATCTATGGCTACACCTTC. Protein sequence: CARYIIVVRKIYGYTF.